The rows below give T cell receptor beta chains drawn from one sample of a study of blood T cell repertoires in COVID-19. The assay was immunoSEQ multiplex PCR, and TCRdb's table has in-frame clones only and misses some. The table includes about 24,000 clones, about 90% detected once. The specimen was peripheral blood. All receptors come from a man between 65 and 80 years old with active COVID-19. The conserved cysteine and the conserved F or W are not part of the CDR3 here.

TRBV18	ASSILTSGSTDTQY
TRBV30	AWSKERGGKRAGELF
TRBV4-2	ASSQVGTSGRWASTDTQY
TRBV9	ASSPGASGGGETQY
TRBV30	AWEAGYGTGELF
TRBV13	ASRRGPSYEQY
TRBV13	ASSMGRSQNNEQF
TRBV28	ASSPQGFGEVNTQY
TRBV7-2	ASSLGRANEQY
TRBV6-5	ASSLRGGGYEQY
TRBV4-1	ASSLTSGHEQY
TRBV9	ASSVGDRYTDTQY
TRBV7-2	ASSPTRTSGEKF
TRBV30	ASNAGQISNQPQH
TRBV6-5	ASSSLRVLGNQPQH
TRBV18	ASSRSVQRGGLDTQY
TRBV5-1	ASSLEAGQGETQY
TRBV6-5	ASTTDRGSNQPQH
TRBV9	ASSVEGVGAEAF